The T cell receptor (beta chain) described here comes from a study of blood T cell repertoires in COVID-19. The method was immunoSEQ multiplex PCR; TCRdb's version includes in-frame clones alone and lacks a portion of them. The sample carries just over 250,000 clones, approximately 86% recorded once. A single count supports this clone. Source material: peripheral blood. This TCR was recovered from a man aged 35 to 55 who had recovered from COVID-19.

The chain's CDR3 is CASREGRRSTEAFF. CDR3 nucleotides: TGTGCCAGTAGGGAGGGGAGAAGGAGCACTGAAGCTTTCTTT. The chain recombines TRBV19 with TRBJ1-1; TRBD1 is a possible D gene (5 bases). Germline V gene data show CDR1 as LNHDA and CDR2 as SQIVND (reference sequence). Deletions cut 6 bases from V and 4 bases from J, with 15 bases between. The CDR3 spans 14 residues.